Listed below are T cell receptor beta chains from one sample, sequenced in a study of OX40 agonist ivuxolimab in advanced cancers. Repertoires were generated with immunoSEQ multiplex PCR, while TCRdb's copy carries only in-frame clones and drops some. The sample carries about 82,000 clones, around nine tenths recorded once. Specimen: CD4+ or CD8+ T cells sorted from blood, collected in a trial of the OX40 agonist ivuxolimab. These receptors originate from an adult with an advanced solid tumor such as melanoma, head and neck, liver or kidney cancer. Each CDR3 is given with its conserved first and last residue. The order of the fields is J gene, V gene, D gene, clone size, CDR3 length, CDR3 DNA, CDR3 protein. A D gene is named only where the DNA matches it firmly. Only some rows state a clone size, as once, few, many or a class for expanded clones.

j_gene: TRBJ2-7; v_gene: TRBV6-1; d_gene: TRBD2; abundance: -; len: 13; CDR3nt: TGTGCCAGCAGTCGGGACAGCGGGGGGGAGCAGTACTTC; CDR3aa: CASSRDSGGEQYF
j_gene: TRBJ1-1; v_gene: TRBV18; d_gene: TRBD1; abundance: -; len: 15; CDR3nt: TGTGCCAGCTCACTGGGACAGGGAAAAAACACTGAAGCTTTCTTT; CDR3aa: CASSLGQGKNTEAFF
j_gene: TRBJ2-5; v_gene: TRBV30; d_gene: -; abundance: -; len: 12; CDR3nt: TGTGCCTGGGAAAAAGGGTCCGAGACCCAGTACTTC; CDR3aa: CAWEKGSETQYF
j_gene: TRBJ2-7; v_gene: TRBV18; d_gene: -; abundance: -; len: 12; CDR3nt: TGTGCCAGCTCACGGGAGAGCTACGAGCAGTACTTC; CDR3aa: CASSRESYEQYF
j_gene: TRBJ2-2; v_gene: TRBV5-1; d_gene: -; abundance: -; len: 15; CDR3nt: TGCGCCAGCAGCCCTGCCGGGACGAGAACCGGGGAGCTGTTTTTT; CDR3aa: CASSPAGTRTGELFF
j_gene: TRBJ2-7; v_gene: TRBV27; d_gene: -; abundance: -; len: 15; CDR3nt: TGTGCCAGCAGTTTATCTCCCTTTTGGAGCTACGAGCAGTACTTC; CDR3aa: CASSLSPFWSYEQYF
j_gene: TRBJ2-5; v_gene: TRBV20-1; d_gene: -; abundance: -; len: 11; CDR3nt: TGCAGTGCTATCTCCCGCCAGACCCAGTACTTC; CDR3aa: CSAISRQTQYF
j_gene: TRBJ1-5; v_gene: TRBV28; d_gene: -; abundance: -; len: 14; CDR3nt: TGTGCCAGCAGTTATCCCAGGGGAAATCAGCCCCAGCATTTT; CDR3aa: CASSYPRGNQPQHF
j_gene: TRBJ2-6; v_gene: TRBV6-5; d_gene: -; abundance: few; len: 15; CDR3nt: TGTGCCAGCAGGAGCCACATGTCTGGGGCCAACGTCCTGACTTTC; CDR3aa: CASRSHMSGANVLTF
j_gene: TRBJ2-3; v_gene: TRBV19; d_gene: TRBD1; abundance: -; len: 17; CDR3nt: TGTGCCAGTAGTAATTTCCCGGGACAGCAGAGAACGGATACGCAGTATTTT; CDR3aa: CASSNFPGQQRTDTQYF
j_gene: TRBJ2-1; v_gene: TRBV5-1; d_gene: TRBD2; abundance: -; len: 16; CDR3nt: TGCGCCAGCAGCTCCACCGGGACTAGGGGTTACAATGAGCAGTTCTTC; CDR3aa: CASSSTGTRGYNEQFF
j_gene: TRBJ1-3; v_gene: TRBV6-5; d_gene: -; abundance: -; len: 15; CDR3nt: TGTGCCAGCAGACGGCAGTCGAGCTCTGGAAACACCATATATTTT; CDR3aa: CASRRQSSSGNTIYF
j_gene: TRBJ1-2; v_gene: TRBV27; d_gene: -; abundance: -; len: 12; CDR3nt: TGTGCCAGCGGCACCTCTAACTATGGCTACACCTTC; CDR3aa: CASGTSNYGYTF
j_gene: TRBJ2-3; v_gene: TRBV7-2; d_gene: TRBD2; abundance: -; len: 17; CDR3nt: TGTGCCAGCAGTCTAGTGGTTGGCGGGAGTCGGACAGATACGCAGTATTTT; CDR3aa: CASSLVVGGSRTDTQYF
j_gene: TRBJ2-2; v_gene: TRBV4-1; d_gene: TRBD2; abundance: -; len: 18; CDR3nt: TGCGCCAGCAGCCAAGATCGAGATAGCGGGAGGCGCACCGGGGAGCTGTTTTTT; CDR3aa: CASSQDRDSGRRTGELFF
j_gene: TRBJ2-2; v_gene: TRBV5-4; d_gene: -; abundance: -; len: 16; CDR3nt: TGTGCCAGCAGCGCCACGGCAGACGCGAACACCGGGGAGCTGTTTTTT; CDR3aa: CASSATADANTGELFF
j_gene: TRBJ1-2; v_gene: TRBV19; d_gene: -; abundance: -; len: 14; CDR3nt: TGTGCCAGTAGTGCTCCGGGTCGCTGGGGAGGCTACACCTTC; CDR3aa: CASSAPGRWGGYTF
j_gene: TRBJ2-7; v_gene: TRBV4-2; d_gene: -; abundance: -; len: 13; CDR3nt: TGTGCCAGCAGCGGACAGCCGATCTACGAGCAGTACTTC; CDR3aa: CASSGQPIYEQYF
j_gene: TRBJ1-2; v_gene: TRBV6-6; d_gene: -; abundance: few; len: 16; CDR3nt: TGTGCCAGCAGTTCCGCCAAGGCAGGAGACAACTATGGCTACACCTTC; CDR3aa: CASSSAKAGDNYGYTF
j_gene: TRBJ1-4; v_gene: TRBV5-1; d_gene: -; abundance: -; len: 15; CDR3nt: TGCGCCAGCAGCTTAAGAGGGACAACTAATGAAAAACTGTTTTTT; CDR3aa: CASSLRGTTNEKLFF
j_gene: TRBJ2-2; v_gene: TRBV6-6; d_gene: -; abundance: -; len: 11; CDR3nt: TGTGCCAGCAGCCAAACCGGGGAGCTGTTTTTT; CDR3aa: CASSQTGELFF
j_gene: TRBJ2-5; v_gene: TRBV2; d_gene: -; abundance: -; len: 16; CDR3nt: TGTGCCAGCAGTGAAGGGCAGGGGACCCAATCAGGGACCCAGTACTTC; CDR3aa: CASSEGQGTQSGTQYF
j_gene: TRBJ2-1; v_gene: TRBV6-6; d_gene: TRBD2; abundance: -; len: 16; CDR3nt: TGTGCCAGCAGGGCCGTTGGGGGGACTAGCCTAAATGAGCAGTTCTTC; CDR3aa: CASRAVGGTSLNEQFF
j_gene: TRBJ1-5; v_gene: TRBV30; d_gene: -; abundance: few; len: 12; CDR3nt: TGTGCCTGGAGTGTAGGGGCTCAGCCCCAGCATTTT; CDR3aa: CAWSVGAQPQHF
j_gene: TRBJ1-2; v_gene: TRBV7-2; d_gene: -; abundance: once; len: 14; CDR3nt: TGTGCCAGCAGCTTAGCGGGTATCGGGAATGGCTACACCTTC; CDR3aa: CASSLAGIGNGYTF
j_gene: TRBJ2-3; v_gene: TRBV2; d_gene: -; abundance: once; len: 11; CDR3nt: TGTGCCAGCAGTGAGGGGAGGCGGCAGTATTTT; CDR3aa: CASSEGRRQYF
j_gene: TRBJ1-5; v_gene: TRBV19; d_gene: TRBD1; abundance: -; len: 17; CDR3nt: TGTGCCAGTAGTATAGCCAGGGGGAATATTGTGGGTCAGCCCCAGCATTTT; CDR3aa: CASSIARGNIVGQPQHF
j_gene: TRBJ2-7; v_gene: TRBV5-1; d_gene: -; abundance: -; len: 15; CDR3nt: TGCGCCAGCAGCTCCCAGGGGCGCTCCATTTACGAGCAGTACTTC; CDR3aa: CASSSQGRSIYEQYF
j_gene: TRBJ2-7; v_gene: TRBV5-6; d_gene: TRBD1; abundance: -; len: 15; CDR3nt: TGTGCCAGCAACTACGGTTGGGACAGGGGGCGGGAGCAGTACTTC; CDR3aa: CASNYGWDRGREQYF
j_gene: TRBJ2-3; v_gene: TRBV7-2; d_gene: -; abundance: -; len: 12; CDR3nt: TGTGCCAGCAGCACGATCACAGATACGCAGTATTTT; CDR3aa: CASSTITDTQYF
j_gene: TRBJ1-5; v_gene: TRBV7-2; d_gene: -; abundance: -; len: 17; CDR3nt: TGTGCCAGCAGCTTGGGTCCCTTCTGGTATAGCAATCAGCCCCAGCATTTT; CDR3aa: CASSLGPFWYSNQPQHF
j_gene: TRBJ2-6; v_gene: TRBV7-2; d_gene: -; abundance: -; len: 15; CDR3nt: TGTGCCAGCAGCCCAGCTGGGGACGGGGCCAACGTCCTGACTTTC; CDR3aa: CASSPAGDGANVLTF
j_gene: TRBJ2-1; v_gene: TRBV4-3; d_gene: TRBD2; abundance: -; len: 19; CDR3nt: TGCGCCAGCAGCCAACGACTAGCGTCCACGGCCTTATCCTACAATGAGCAGTTCTTC; CDR3aa: CASSQRLASTALSYNEQFF
j_gene: TRBJ2-2; v_gene: TRBV6-5; d_gene: TRBD2; abundance: -; len: 15; CDR3nt: TGTGCCAGCAGTTACTTAGCGGGAGGCGCCGGGGAGCTGTTTTTT; CDR3aa: CASSYLAGGAGELFF
j_gene: TRBJ1-1; v_gene: TRBV15; d_gene: -; abundance: -; len: 14; CDR3nt: TGTGCCACCAGCAGATCCAAAGGGAACACTGAAGCTTTCTTT; CDR3aa: CATSRSKGNTEAFF
j_gene: TRBJ2-2; v_gene: TRBV18; d_gene: -; abundance: -; len: 16; CDR3nt: TGTGCCAGCTCAACAAGGGGAACGGTGAACACCGGGGAGCTGTTTTTT; CDR3aa: CASSTRGTVNTGELFF
j_gene: TRBJ2-5; v_gene: TRBV30; d_gene: -; abundance: -; len: 13; CDR3nt: TGTGCCTGGAGTCGAGGCGTCCAAGAGACCCAGTACTTC; CDR3aa: CAWSRGVQETQYF
j_gene: TRBJ2-1; v_gene: TRBV5-6; d_gene: TRBD1; abundance: -; len: 15; CDR3nt: TGTGCCAGCAGTTCCCCGGGACAGTCTTACAATGAGCAGTTCTTC; CDR3aa: CASSSPGQSYNEQFF
j_gene: TRBJ2-5; v_gene: TRBV7-7; d_gene: TRBD1; abundance: -; len: 13; CDR3nt: TGTGCTAGCAGCTCCAGGGGGATCGAGACCCAGTACTTC; CDR3aa: CASSSRGIETQYF
j_gene: TRBJ1-6; v_gene: TRBV4-2; d_gene: -; abundance: -; len: 14; CDR3nt: TGTGCCAGCAGCCAGGATCCCCCATGGTCACCCCTCCACTTT; CDR3aa: CASSQDPPWSPLHF
j_gene: TRBJ2-3; v_gene: TRBV9; d_gene: -; abundance: -; len: 13; CDR3nt: TGTGCCAGCAGCGTAGAAGTTCGCGATACGCAGTATTTT; CDR3aa: CASSVEVRDTQYF
j_gene: TRBJ1-2; v_gene: TRBV6-5; d_gene: TRBD1; abundance: -; len: 13; CDR3nt: TGTGCCAGCAGTTCACAGGGGGCGTATGGCTACACCTTC; CDR3aa: CASSSQGAYGYTF
j_gene: TRBJ2-2; v_gene: TRBV18; d_gene: -; abundance: -; len: 15; CDR3nt: TGTGCCAGCTCACCAGGCCGACGGAACACCGGGGAGCTGTTTTTT; CDR3aa: CASSPGRRNTGELFF
j_gene: TRBJ2-7; v_gene: TRBV4-1; d_gene: -; abundance: once; len: 15; CDR3nt: TGCGCCAGCAGCCCTGGGACTGCCGATTCCTACGAGCAGTACTTC; CDR3aa: CASSPGTADSYEQYF
j_gene: TRBJ2-3; v_gene: TRBV28; d_gene: -; abundance: once; len: 15; CDR3nt: TGTGCCAGCAGTCATAACAGGGCGGGCACAGATACGCAGTATTTT; CDR3aa: CASSHNRAGTDTQYF